The 3 T cell receptor beta chains below come from one sample, sequenced in a study of blood T cell repertoires in COVID-19. Sequencing used immunoSEQ multiplex PCR; TCRdb keeps in-frame clones, though not all of them. Here the sample spans a few hundred thousand clones, approximately 88% being singletons. The sequenced sample was peripheral blood. The receptors derive from a woman in her twenties or thirties with acute or convalescent COVID-19.

The chain employs TRBV7-2 and TRBJ2-4, with D possibly being TRBD2 (5 bases). The V and J ends lost 0 bases and 2 bases respectively, with 8 bases between them. Per germline, CDR1 SGHTA and CDR2 FQGNSA. The CDR3 length is 15 residues. The CDR3 sequence: CASSLAGSTKNIQYF. The CDR3 DNA reads as TGTGCCAGCAGCTTAGCGGGGAGCACCAAAAACATTCAGTACTTC.

The rearrangement uses TRBV5-1 and TRBJ2-1; TRBD2 aligns across 12 bases. The CDR3 extends over 15 amino acids. Germline values: CDR1 SGHRS, CDR2 YFSETQ. V lost 0 bases, J lost 9 bases, and 4 bases stayed unmatched. The CDR3 here is CASSLGRTSGVEQFF. The CDR3 coding sequence is TGCGCCAGCAGCTTGGGGAGGACTAGCGGGGTTGAGCAGTTCTTC.

The chain joins TRBV5-4 to TRBJ1-1; 9 bases are a match to TRBD1. The ends lost 4 bases at V and 11 bases at J; junction bases unmatched: 6. Looked up from germline, CDR1 is SGHNT and CDR2 is YYREEE (reference sequence). The CDR3 is 12 amino acids. The CDR3 bases are TGTGCCAGCAGCCCCGGGACAGGGACCGCTTTCTTT. Translation gives CASSPGTGTAFF.